Reported below is one T cell receptor beta chain. Its antigen is as yet unknown. PCR amplification relied on 60 Vbeta primers (plus 13 Jbeta primers). Sequencing used immunoSEQ multiplex PCR; TCRdb keeps in-frame clones, though not all of them. The sample records some 110,000 clones, around 64% being singletons. These data come from a study of cytomegalovirus exposure and HLA in healthy donors. Findings and caveats of the study: The classifier reportedly diagnosed cytomegalovirus status with high sensitivity and specificity.

Germline CDR1 SGHTA, CDR2 FQGNSA. This CDR3 has 14 residues. With 2 bases removed from V and 5 bases from J, the gap between germline ends came to 9 bases. The sequence derives from a woman between 25 and 40 years old in good health and CMV-seronegative. The sample was PBMCs. V is TRBV7-2 and J is TRBJ1-4; no firm D call. CDR3 nucleotide sequence: TGTGCCAGCAGCTTAAGACACGAGAATGAAAAACTGTTTTTT. Translation gives CASSLRHENEKLFF.